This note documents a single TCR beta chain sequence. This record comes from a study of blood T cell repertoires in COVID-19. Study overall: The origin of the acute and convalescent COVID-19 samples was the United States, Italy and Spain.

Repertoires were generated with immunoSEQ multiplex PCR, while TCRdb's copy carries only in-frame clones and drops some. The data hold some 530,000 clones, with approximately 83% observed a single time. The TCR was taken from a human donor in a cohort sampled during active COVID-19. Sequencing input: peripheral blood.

CDR3 bases: TGTGCCAGCAGTTACCTCCGACAGGCAGATCAGCCCCAGCATTTT. As protein: CASSYLRQADQPQHF. The V and J genes are TRBV6-2 or TRBV6-3 and TRBJ1-5; D is possibly TRBD1 (6 bases). The CDR3 extends over 15 amino acids. Trimming took off 2 bases at V and 5 bases at J, with 13 bases between the two ends. Germline V CDR1 and CDR2: MNHEY, SVGEGT.